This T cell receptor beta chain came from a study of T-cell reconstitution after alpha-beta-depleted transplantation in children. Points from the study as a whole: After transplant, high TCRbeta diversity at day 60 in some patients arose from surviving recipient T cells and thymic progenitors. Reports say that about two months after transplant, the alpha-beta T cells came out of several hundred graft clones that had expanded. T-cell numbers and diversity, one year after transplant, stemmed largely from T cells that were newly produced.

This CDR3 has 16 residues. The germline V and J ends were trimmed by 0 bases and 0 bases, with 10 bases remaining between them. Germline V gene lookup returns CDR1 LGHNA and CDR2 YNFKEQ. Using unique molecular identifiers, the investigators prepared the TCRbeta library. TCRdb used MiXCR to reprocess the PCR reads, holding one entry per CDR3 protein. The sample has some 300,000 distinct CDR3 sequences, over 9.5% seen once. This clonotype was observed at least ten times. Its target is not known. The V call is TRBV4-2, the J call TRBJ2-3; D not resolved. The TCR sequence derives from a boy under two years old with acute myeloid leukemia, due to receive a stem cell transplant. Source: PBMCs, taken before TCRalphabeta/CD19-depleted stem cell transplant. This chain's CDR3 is CASSQDGATSTDTQYF. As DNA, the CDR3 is TGTGCCAGCAGCCAAGATGGTGCTACTAGCACAGATACGCAGTATTTT.